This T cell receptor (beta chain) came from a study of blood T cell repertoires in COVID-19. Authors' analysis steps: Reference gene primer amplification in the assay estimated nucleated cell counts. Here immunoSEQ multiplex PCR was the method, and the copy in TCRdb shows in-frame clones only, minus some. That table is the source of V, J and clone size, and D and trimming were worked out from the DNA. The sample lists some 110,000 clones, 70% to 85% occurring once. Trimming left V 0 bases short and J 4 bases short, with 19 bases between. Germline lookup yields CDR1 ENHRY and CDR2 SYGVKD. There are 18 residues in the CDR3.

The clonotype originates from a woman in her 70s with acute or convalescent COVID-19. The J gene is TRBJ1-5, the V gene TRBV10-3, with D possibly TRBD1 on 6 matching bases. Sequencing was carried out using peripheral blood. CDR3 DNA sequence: TGTGCCATCAGTGAGTCGGAAGTCGGCAGGGGAAAAAATCAGCCCCAGCATTTT. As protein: CAISESEVGRGKNQPQHF.